These T cell receptor beta chains were read from a single sample in a study of OX40 agonist ivuxolimab in advanced cancers. The data were produced by immunoSEQ multiplex PCR, yet TCRdb's version contains in-frame clones alone and is incomplete. This table has tens of thousands of clones, more than 70% appearing once. Sequencing was performed on CD4+ or CD8+ T cells sorted from blood, taken in a trial of the OX40 agonist ivuxolimab. The receptors derive from an adult with an advanced solid tumor such as melanoma, head and neck, liver or kidney cancer. Both conserved end residues are part of each CDR3. A D gene is named only where the DNA matches it firmly. Clone size, where shown, is once, few, many, or a class for clones that have expanded.

>TRBV27|TRBJ1-6|-|-
CASSLYVGAGNSPLHF
TGTGCCAGCAGTTTATATGTGGGGGCAGGTAATTCACCCCTCCACTTT
>TRBV5-1|TRBJ2-6|-|TRBD1
CASSLRGTGGSGANVLTF
TGCGCCAGCAGCTTAAGGGGCACAGGGGGCTCTGGGGCCAACGTCCTGACTTTC
>TRBV10-3|TRBJ2-1|once|-
CAISELNNEQFF
TGTGCCATCAGTGAGCTGAACAATGAGCAGTTCTTC
>TRBV2|TRBJ1-6|-|-
CASSVGGPGGSPLHF
TGTGCCAGCAGTGTAGGGGGGCCCGGCGGATCACCCCTCCACTTT
>TRBV6-1|TRBJ2-1|few|TRBD2
CASHGGSSYNEQFF
TGTGCCAGCCACGGGGGGAGCTCCTACAATGAGCAGTTCTTC
>TRBV5-1|TRBJ2-7|-|-
CASSLSGVKHEQYF
TGCGCCAGCAGCTTGTCCGGGGTAAAGCACGAGCAGTACTTC
>TRBV29-1|TRBJ1-2|-|-
CSVTPGSNYGYTF
TGCAGCGTTACCCCGGGTTCCAACTATGGCTACACCTTC
>TRBV6-1|TRBJ2-3|-|TRBD2
CASSAQSGTSTDTQYF
TGTGCCAGCAGTGCCCAGAGCGGGACCAGCACAGATACGCAGTATTTT
>TRBV5-1|TRBJ2-3|few|-
CASSLDPGDTQYF
TGCGCCAGCAGCTTGGATCCCGGGGATACGCAGTATTTT
>TRBV5-4|TRBJ1-4|-|-
CASSSGQPNEKLFF
TGTGCCAGCAGCTCGGGACAACCGAATGAAAAACTGTTTTTT
>TRBV5-1|TRBJ2-3|-|TRBD2
CASSETSGRATTQYF
TGCGCCAGCAGCGAGACTAGCGGGAGGGCCACTACGCAGTATTTT
>TRBV5-4|TRBJ2-5|-|TRBD2
CASSRRTSGSQETQYF
TGTGCCAGCAGCCGTCGGACTAGCGGGAGCCAAGAGACCCAGTACTTC
>TRBV5-1|TRBJ2-5|-|-
CASSSGSHPQETQYF
TGCGCCAGCAGCTCAGGGAGCCACCCGCAAGAGACCCAGTACTTC
>TRBV5-1|TRBJ2-5|-|-
CASGAGGQQETQYF
TGCGCCAGCGGAGCTGGGGGTCAACAAGAGACCCAGTACTTC
>TRBV6-5|TRBJ1-1|-|-
CASTRPGGTGEAFF
TGTGCCAGCACACGGCCAGGAGGAACAGGTGAAGCTTTCTTT
>TRBV11-1|TRBJ1-3|-|TRBD1
CASSSTRGLAGNTIYF
TGTGCCAGCAGCTCGACGAGGGGGCTGGCTGGAAACACCATATATTTT
>TRBV7-9|TRBJ2-5|-|TRBD2
CASSQREAQYF
TGTGCCAGCAGCCAACGGGAGGCCCAGTACTTC
>TRBV6-5|TRBJ2-5|-|-
CASSFGQETQYF
TGTGCCAGCAGTTTTGGGCAAGAGACCCAGTACTTC
>TRBV6-1|TRBJ2-7|-|-
CASSPNRAWQYF
TGTGCCAGCAGCCCCAACAGGGCTTGGCAGTACTTC
>TRBV5-1|TRBJ2-2|few|TRBD2
CASSPGLANTGELFF
TGCGCCAGCAGCCCGGGACTAGCGAACACCGGGGAGCTGTTTTTT
>TRBV5-8|TRBJ1-5|-|-
CASSPGGAGLGSVYQPQHF
TGTGCCAGCAGCCCGGGTGGGGCTGGTTTGGGTTCAGTTTACCAGCCCCAGCATTTT
>TRBV5-4|TRBJ2-3|once|TRBD2
CASSWRLAGGPDTQYF
TGTGCCAGCAGTTGGCGGCTAGCGGGAGGGCCAGATACGCAGTATTTT
>TRBV7-6|TRBJ2-1|-|TRBD2
CASRLSAGAYNEQFF
TGTGCCAGCAGGTTGTCAGCGGGAGCGTACAATGAGCAGTTCTTC
>TRBV4-1|TRBJ2-7|-|-
CASSQGLRWDSYEQYF
TGCGCCAGCAGCCAAGGCTTACGTTGGGACTCCTACGAGCAGTACTTC
>TRBV4-1|TRBJ2-5|-|TRBD2
CASSQEGGSGRAWQETQYF
TGCGCCAGCAGCCAAGAAGGAGGTAGCGGGAGGGCTTGGCAAGAGACCCAGTACTTC
>TRBV7-9|TRBJ2-3|-|TRBD2
CASSSGLAGGVTDTQYF
TGTGCCAGCAGCTCAGGTCTAGCGGGAGGGGTCACAGATACGCAGTATTTT